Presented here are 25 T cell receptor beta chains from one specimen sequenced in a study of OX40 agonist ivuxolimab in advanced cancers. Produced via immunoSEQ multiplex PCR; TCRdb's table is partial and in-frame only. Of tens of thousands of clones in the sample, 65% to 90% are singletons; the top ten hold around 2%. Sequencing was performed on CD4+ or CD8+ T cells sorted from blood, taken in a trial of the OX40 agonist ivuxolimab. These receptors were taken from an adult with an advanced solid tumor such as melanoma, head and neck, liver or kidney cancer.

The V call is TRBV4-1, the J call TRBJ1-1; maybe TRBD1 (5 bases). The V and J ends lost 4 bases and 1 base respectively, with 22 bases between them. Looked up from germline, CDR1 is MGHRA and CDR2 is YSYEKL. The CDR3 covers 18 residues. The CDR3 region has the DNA TGCGCCAGCAGCCGACGGGACTCGGGCCGTGTAGAGAACACTGAAGCTTTCTTT. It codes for CASSRRDSGRVENTEAFF.

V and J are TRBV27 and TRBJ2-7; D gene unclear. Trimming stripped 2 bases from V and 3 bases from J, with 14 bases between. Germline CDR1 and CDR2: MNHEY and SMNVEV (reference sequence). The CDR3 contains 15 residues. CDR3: CASSLDPAAGYEQYF. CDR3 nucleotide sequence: TGTGCCAGCAGTTTAGATCCGGCCGCTGGCTACGAGCAGTACTTC.

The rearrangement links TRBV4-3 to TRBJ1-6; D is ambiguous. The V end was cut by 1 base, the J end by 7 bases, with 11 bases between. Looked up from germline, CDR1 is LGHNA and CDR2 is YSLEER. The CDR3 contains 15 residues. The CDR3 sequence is CASSQGRQKNSPLHF. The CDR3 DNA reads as TGCGCCAGCAGCCAAGGGCGGCAGAAAAATTCACCCCTCCACTTT.

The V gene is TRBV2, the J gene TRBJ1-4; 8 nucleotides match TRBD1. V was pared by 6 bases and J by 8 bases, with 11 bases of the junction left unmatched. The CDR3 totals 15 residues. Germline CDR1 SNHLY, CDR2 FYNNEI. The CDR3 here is CASRAQGAVGEKLFF. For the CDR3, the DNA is TGTGCCAGCAGAGCTCAGGGGGCGGTAGGAGAAAAACTGTTTTTT.

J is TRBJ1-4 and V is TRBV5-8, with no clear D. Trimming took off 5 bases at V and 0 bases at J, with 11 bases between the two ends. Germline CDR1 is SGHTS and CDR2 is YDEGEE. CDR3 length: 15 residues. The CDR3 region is CASRQTGATNEKLFF. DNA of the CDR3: TGTGCCAGCAGACAGACTGGAGCAACTAATGAAAAACTGTTTTTT.

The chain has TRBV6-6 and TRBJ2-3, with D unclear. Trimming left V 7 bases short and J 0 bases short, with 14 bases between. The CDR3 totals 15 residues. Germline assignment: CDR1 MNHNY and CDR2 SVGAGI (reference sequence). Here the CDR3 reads CASTPMGISTDTQYF. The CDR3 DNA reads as TGTGCCAGCACCCCAATGGGGATTAGCACAGATACGCAGTATTTT.

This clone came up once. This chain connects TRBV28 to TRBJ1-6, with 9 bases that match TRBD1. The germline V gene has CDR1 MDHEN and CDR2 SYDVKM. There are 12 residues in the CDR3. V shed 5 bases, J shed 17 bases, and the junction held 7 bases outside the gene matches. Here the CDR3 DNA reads TGTGCCAGCAGTATCTTACAGGGGGCGATCCACTTT. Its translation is CASSILQGAIHF.

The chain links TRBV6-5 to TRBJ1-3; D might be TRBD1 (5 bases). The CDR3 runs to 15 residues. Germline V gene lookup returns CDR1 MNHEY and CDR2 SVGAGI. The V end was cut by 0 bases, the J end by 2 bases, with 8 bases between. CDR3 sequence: CASSYSGGTGNTIYF. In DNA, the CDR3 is TGTGCCAGCAGTTACTCGGGGGGAACTGGAAACACCATATATTTT.

The CDR3 reads CASSLRTGLGTTNEKLFF. In DNA form, the CDR3 reads TGTGCCAGCAGCCTCCGGACAGGTTTGGGCACAACTAATGAAAAACTGTTTTTT. This chain links TRBV7-9 with TRBJ1-4; TRBD1 aligns across 7 bases. This CDR3 has 18 amino acids. After removal of 5 bases from V and 0 bases from J, the junction contained 12 bases not matched to a gene. Germline V gene data show CDR1 as SEHNR and CDR2 as FQNEAQ (reference sequence). The full variable domain, in which reference TRBV7-9 and TRBJ1-4 provide the parts outside the CDR3, is DTGVSQNPRHKITKRGQNVTFRCDPISEHNRLYWYRQTLGQGPEFLTYFQNEAQLEKSRLLSDRFSAERPKGSFSTLEIQRTEQGDSAMYLCASSLRTGLGTTNEKLFFGSGTQLSVL.

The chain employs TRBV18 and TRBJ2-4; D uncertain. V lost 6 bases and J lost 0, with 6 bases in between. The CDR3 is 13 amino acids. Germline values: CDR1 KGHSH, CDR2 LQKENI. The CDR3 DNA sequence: TGTGCCAGCTCGTGGGTAGCCAAAAACATTCAGTACTTC. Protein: CASSWVAKNIQYF.

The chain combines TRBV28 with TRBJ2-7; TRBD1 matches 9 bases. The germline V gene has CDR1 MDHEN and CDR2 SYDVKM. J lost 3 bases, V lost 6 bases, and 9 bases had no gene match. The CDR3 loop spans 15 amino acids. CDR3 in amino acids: CASSGGQGGNYEQYF. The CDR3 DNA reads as TGTGCCAGCAGCGGGGGACAGGGTGGGAACTACGAGCAGTACTTC.

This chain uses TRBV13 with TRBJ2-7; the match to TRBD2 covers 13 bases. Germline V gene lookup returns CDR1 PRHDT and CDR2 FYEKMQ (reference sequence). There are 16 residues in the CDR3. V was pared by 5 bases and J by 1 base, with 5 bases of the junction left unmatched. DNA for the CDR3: TGTGCCAGCAGCCCCCCGACTAGCGGGGGGTCCTACGAGCAGTACTTC. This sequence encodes CASSPPTSGGSYEQYF.

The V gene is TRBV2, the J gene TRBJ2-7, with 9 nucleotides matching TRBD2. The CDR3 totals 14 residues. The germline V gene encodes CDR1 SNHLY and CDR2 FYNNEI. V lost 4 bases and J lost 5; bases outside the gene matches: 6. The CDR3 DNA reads TGTGCCAGCAGTGTAGGACTAGCGTTAGACGAGCAGTACTTC. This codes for CASSVGLALDEQYF.

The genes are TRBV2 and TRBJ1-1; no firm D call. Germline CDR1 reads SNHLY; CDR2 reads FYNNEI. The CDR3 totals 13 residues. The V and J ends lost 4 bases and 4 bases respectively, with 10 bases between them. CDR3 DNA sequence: TGTGCCAGCAGTGTAGATTCGAGCACTGAAGCTTTCTTT. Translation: CASSVDSSTEAFF.

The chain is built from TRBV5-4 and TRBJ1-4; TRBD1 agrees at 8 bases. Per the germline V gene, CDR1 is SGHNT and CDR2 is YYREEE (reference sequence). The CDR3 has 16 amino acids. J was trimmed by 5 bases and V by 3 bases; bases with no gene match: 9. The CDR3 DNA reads TGTGCCAGCAGCTACCGAAAGGACAGGGCGAATGAAAAACTGTTTTTT. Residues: CASSYRKDRANEKLFF.

The CDR3: CASSLAGV. The CDR3 nucleotides are TGTGCCAGCAGCTTAGCAGGGGTC. The rearrangement links TRBV7-2 to TRBJ2-7, with no clear D. Germline V gene sequence: CDR1 SGHTA, CDR2 FQGNSA. CDR3 length: 8 amino acids.

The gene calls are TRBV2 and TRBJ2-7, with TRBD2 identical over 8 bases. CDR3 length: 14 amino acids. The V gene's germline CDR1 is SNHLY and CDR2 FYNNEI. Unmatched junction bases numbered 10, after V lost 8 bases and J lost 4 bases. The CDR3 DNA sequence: TGTGCCAGCGCGCCGGGAGGGTCCCCTTACGAGCAGTACTTC. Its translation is CASAPGGSPYEQYF.

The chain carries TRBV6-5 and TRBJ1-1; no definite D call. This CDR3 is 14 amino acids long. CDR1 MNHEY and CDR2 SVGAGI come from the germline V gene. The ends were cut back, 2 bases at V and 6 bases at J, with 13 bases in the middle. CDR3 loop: CASSYERWGAEAFF. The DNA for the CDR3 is TGTGCCAGCAGTTACGAACGGTGGGGTGCTGAAGCTTTCTTT.

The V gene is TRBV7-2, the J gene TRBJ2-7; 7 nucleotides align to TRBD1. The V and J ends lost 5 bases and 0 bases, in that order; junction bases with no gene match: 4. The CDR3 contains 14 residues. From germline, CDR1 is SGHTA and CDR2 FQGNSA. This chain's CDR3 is CASSKRDSSYEQYF. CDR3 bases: TGTGCCAGCAGCAAAAGGGACAGCTCCTACGAGCAGTACTTC.

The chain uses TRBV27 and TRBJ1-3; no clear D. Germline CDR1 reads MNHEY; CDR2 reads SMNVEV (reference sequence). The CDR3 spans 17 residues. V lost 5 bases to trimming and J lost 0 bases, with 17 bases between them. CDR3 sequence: CASSPDAGRLSGNTIYF. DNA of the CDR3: TGTGCCAGCAGTCCCGACGCAGGACGGCTCTCTGGAAACACCATATATTTT.

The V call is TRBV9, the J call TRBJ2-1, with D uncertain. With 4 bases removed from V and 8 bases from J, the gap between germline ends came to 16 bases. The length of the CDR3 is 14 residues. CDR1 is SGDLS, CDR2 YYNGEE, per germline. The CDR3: CASSKKNLWDEQFF. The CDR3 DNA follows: TGTGCCAGCAGCAAAAAGAACTTATGGGATGAGCAGTTCTTC.

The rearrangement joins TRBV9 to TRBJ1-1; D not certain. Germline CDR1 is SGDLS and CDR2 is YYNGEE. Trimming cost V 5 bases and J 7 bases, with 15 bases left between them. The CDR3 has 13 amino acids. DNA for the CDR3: TGTGCCAGCAGTATCACTCCGGGGAATGAAGCTTTCTTT. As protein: CASSITPGNEAFF.

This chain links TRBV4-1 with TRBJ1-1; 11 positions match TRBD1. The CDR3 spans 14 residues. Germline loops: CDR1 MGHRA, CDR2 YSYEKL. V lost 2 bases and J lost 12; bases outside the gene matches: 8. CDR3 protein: CASSQSGQGEVTFF. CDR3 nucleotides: TGCGCCAGCAGCCAATCGGGACAGGGGGAGGTAACTTTCTTT.

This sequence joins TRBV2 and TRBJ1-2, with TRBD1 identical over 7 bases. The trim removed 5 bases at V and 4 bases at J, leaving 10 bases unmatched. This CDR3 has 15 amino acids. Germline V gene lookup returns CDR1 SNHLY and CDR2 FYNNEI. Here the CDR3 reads CASSYPTDRVYGYTF. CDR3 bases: TGTGCCAGCAGTTACCCGACCGACAGGGTCTATGGCTACACCTTC.

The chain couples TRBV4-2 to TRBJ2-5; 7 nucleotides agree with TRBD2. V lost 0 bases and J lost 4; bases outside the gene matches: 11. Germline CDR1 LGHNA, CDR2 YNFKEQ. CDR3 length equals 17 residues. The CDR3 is CASSQDPTSASGETQYF. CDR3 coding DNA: TGTGCCAGCAGCCAAGACCCCACCTCCGCTAGCGGAGAGACCCAGTACTTC.